The clone carrying this T cell receptor (beta chain) occurred once. The target antigen is unknown. Here immunoSEQ multiplex PCR was the method, and the copy in TCRdb shows in-frame clones only, minus some. The data show 30,000 to 40,000 clones, about 93% seen once. This specimen belongs to a study of regulatory dendritic cells for organ transplantation. Naive CD45RA+ and memory CD45RO+ CD4+ or CD8+ T cells were FACS-sorted. The study's findings and limits: Resting memory CD8+ T cells held the most alloreactive clonotypes. Regulatory dendritic cells appeared to expand memory CD8+ clones less than mature ones. Naive T cells showed high diversity, memory cells less, memory CD8+ least.

The clonotype originates from a human donor in good health. Sequenced material: naive CD8+ T cells from blood. Subset in this sample: CD45RA+ naive T cells.

CDR3 residues: CATLGPRVSKDGYTF. Here the CDR3 DNA reads TGTGCCACCCTAGGCCCGAGGGTGTCAAAGGATGGCTACACCTTC. The rearrangement joins TRBV27 to TRBJ1-2; D unclear. V lost 10 bases and J 6 bases, leaving 24 bases between the germline ends. In germline, CDR1 is MNHEY, CDR2 SMNVEV (reference sequence). CDR3 length: 15 amino acids.